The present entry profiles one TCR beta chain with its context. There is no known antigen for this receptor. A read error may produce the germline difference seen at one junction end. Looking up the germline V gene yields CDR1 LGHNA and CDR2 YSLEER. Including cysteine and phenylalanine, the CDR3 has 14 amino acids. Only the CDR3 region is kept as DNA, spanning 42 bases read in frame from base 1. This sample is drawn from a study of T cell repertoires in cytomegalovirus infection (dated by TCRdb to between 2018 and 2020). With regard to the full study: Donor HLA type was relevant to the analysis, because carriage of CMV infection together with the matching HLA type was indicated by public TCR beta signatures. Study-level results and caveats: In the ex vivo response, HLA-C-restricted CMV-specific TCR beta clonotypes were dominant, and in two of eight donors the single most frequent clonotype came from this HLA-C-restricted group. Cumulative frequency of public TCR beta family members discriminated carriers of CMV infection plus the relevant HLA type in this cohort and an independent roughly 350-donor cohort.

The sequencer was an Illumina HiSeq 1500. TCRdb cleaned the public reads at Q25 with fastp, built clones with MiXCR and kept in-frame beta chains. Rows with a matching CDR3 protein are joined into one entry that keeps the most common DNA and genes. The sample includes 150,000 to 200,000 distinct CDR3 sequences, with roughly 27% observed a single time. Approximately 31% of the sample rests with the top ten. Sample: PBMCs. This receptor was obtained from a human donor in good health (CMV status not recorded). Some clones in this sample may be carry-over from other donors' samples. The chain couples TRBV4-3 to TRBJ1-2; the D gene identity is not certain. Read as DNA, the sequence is TGCGCCAGCAGCCAAGATACCACCGACGGACCTCGAGACTTC. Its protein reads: CASSQDTTDGPRDF.